This TCR beta chain appears in the sequencing data of a study of CXCR3 chemokines and chemotherapy response in bladder cancer. TCRdb fed the PCR reads into MiXCR, producing one record per CDR3 protein. The profile shows more than 7,000 distinct CDR3 sequences, about 12% of them singletons. This clonotype was counted ten times or more. This CDR3 contains 14 residues. Trimming took 6 bases from V and 5 from J, leaving 17 bases between them. The germline V gene encodes CDR1 ENHRY and CDR2 SYGVKD. The TCR originated in a human donor with bladder cancer that responded to neoadjuvant chemotherapy. The chain combines TRBV10-3 with TRBJ2-7, with D perhaps assigned TRBD1 or TRBD2 (5 bases each). This sample was obtained from a patient whose treatment included neoadjuvant chemotherapy. The CDR3 reads CAIRRSRDSDEQYF. The CDR3 DNA sequence: TGTGCCATCAGGAGGTCCAGGGATAGCGACGAGCAGTACTTC.